The 8 T cell receptor beta chains presented below share a single source sample, sequenced in a study of blood T cell repertoires in COVID-19. Only in-frame clones appear in the TCRdb table, and some are missing; sequencing was by immunoSEQ multiplex PCR. The sample carries over 400,000 clones, roughly 89% recorded once. Source material: peripheral blood. The receptors originated from a woman aged 30 to 39 with active or convalescent COVID-19.

This chain joins TRBV5-6 and TRBJ2-2; no clear D gene. The CDR3 runs 13 residues. The V end lost 0 bases, the J end lost 6 bases, and 6 bases lay between the germline ends. Germline CDR1 SGHDT, CDR2 YYEEEE. Here the CDR3 DNA reads TGTGCCAGCAGCTTGGACGGGTCCGGGGAGCTGTTTTTT. Its protein is CASSLDGSGELFF. Together with reference TRBV5-6 and TRBJ2-2, the CDR3 gives the full variable domain: DAGVTQSPTHLIKTRGQQVTLRCSPKSGHDTVSWYQQALGQGPQFIFQYYEEEERQRGNFPDRFSGHQFPNYSSELNVNALLLGDSALYLCASSLDGSGELFFGEGSRLTVL.

V and J are TRBV6-1 and TRBJ1-2, with 8 nucleotides matching TRBD1. Germline V gene lookup returns CDR1 MNHNS and CDR2 SASEGT. The CDR3 spans 16 residues. V gave up 4 bases and J gave up 2 bases; unmatched junction bases: 9. This CDR3 is CASSGRLGQGNYGYTF. CDR3 DNA sequence: TGTGCCAGCAGTGGAAGGTTAGGACAGGGCAACTATGGCTACACCTTC.

This rearrangement joins TRBV5-1 to TRBJ1-1; D gene unclear. The CDR3 covers 11 residues. V dropped 3 bases and J dropped 3 bases, with 3 bases sitting between them. The germline gives CDR1 SGHRS, CDR2 YFSETQ. CDR3: CASSSDTEAFF. Written as DNA, the CDR3 is TGCGCCAGCAGCTCGGACACTGAAGCTTTCTTT.

This clone has a handful of counts. The chain couples TRBV19 to TRBJ1-5; 7 bases line up with TRBD1. From germline, CDR1 is LNHDA and CDR2 SQIVND (reference sequence). The CDR3 sequence is 13 residues long. V lost 5 bases and J lost 7; bases outside the gene matches: 5. The chain's CDR3 is CASSDYRGQPQHF. The CDR3 DNA reads as TGTGCCAGTAGTGACTACAGGGGCCAGCCCCAGCATTTT.

This rearrangement joins TRBV6-5 to TRBJ1-2, with a tentative D call TRBD1 (5 bases). From germline, CDR1 is MNHEY and CDR2 SVGAGI. Trimming shortened V by 10 bases and J by 4 bases, and 16 bases separated the two germline ends. The CDR3 is made up of 13 amino acids. This CDR3 reads CATAPQEGYGYTF. In nucleotides, the CDR3 is TGTGCCACCGCACCACAGGAGGGCTATGGCTACACCTTC.

This chain connects TRBV10-2 to TRBJ2-1; perhaps TRBD2 as D (6 bases). The CDR3 consists of 18 residues. Germline loops: CDR1 WSHSY, CDR2 SAAADI. Deletions cut 4 bases from V and 7 bases from J, with 26 bases between. The CDR3 sequence is CASSVPQAGASVMNEQFF. In DNA, the CDR3 is TGCGCCAGCAGTGTGCCCCAAGCCGGGGCTAGCGTAATGAATGAGCAGTTCTTC.

The chain recombines TRBV10-3 with TRBJ2-1; the match to TRBD1 covers 8 bases. The CDR3 loop spans 16 amino acids. Germline values: CDR1 ENHRY, CDR2 SYGVKD. V lost 10 bases and J lost 3; bases outside the gene matches: 14. CDR3 sequence reads: CATGGGTGGFYNEQFF. The CDR3 nucleotides are TGTGCCACCGGGGGTGGTACAGGGGGATTCTACAATGAGCAGTTCTTC.

This chain connects TRBV5-1 to TRBJ2-2; no firm D call. There are 15 residues in the CDR3. CDR1 is SGHRS and CDR2 is YFSETQ in the germline V gene. V was shortened by 4 bases and J by 4 bases, with 14 bases between the two germline ends. The CDR3, as DNA: TGCGCCAGCAGCCGCGGAAACGAGCTCACCGGGGAGCTGTTTTTT. Protein sequence: CASSRGNELTGELFF.